This T cell receptor (beta chain) was sequenced during a study of T cell changes during pregnancy in multiple sclerosis. Produced via immunoSEQ multiplex PCR; TCRdb's table is partial and in-frame only. Here the sample spans about 69,000 clones, under 95% being singletons. Source: peripheral blood, taken in the third trimester of pregnancy. This clonotype originated in a female donor with multiple sclerosis, enrolled in a pregnancy study.

CDR3 in DNA: TGTGCCAGCAGCTTAGCGGGGAGCTCCTACAATGAGCAGTTCTTC. This translates into CASSLAGSSYNEQFF. This chain links TRBV11-2 with TRBJ2-1; D possibly corresponds to TRBD2 (5 bases). The ends were cut back, 1 base at V and 0 bases at J, with 7 bases in the middle. From germline, CDR1 is SGHAT and CDR2 FQNNGV. The CDR3 has 15 amino acids.